The TCR beta chain described here comes from a study of T-cell reconstitution after alpha-beta-depleted transplantation in children (dated by TCRdb to the mid-2010s). Looking at the study overall: The study quantitatively tracked T-cell immune reconstitution after TCRalphabeta/CD19-depleted allogeneic hematopoietic cell transplantation in children using TCR repertoire profiling.

Looking up the germline V gene yields CDR1 SGHTA and CDR2 FQGNSA. Trimming at the junction amounts to 6 bases on V and 10 bases on J, and the germline ends lie 18 bases apart. Reading from cysteine to phenylalanine, the CDR3 counts 14 amino acids. The read is trimmed to its CDR3 DNA, 42 bases read in frame from base 1. Notes on this clonotype: Its recognized antigen is unknown. Nothing much larger sits one base from this clone, and base qualities are not available.

Library preparation was by PCR. Sequencing was carried out with an Illumina HiSeq 2500. Molecular barcoding was employed in the preparation of TCR libraries, with unique molecular identifiers being used to normalize TCRbeta repertoire quantification. TCRdb handled the public reads itself, with Q25 trimming in fastp and clone calling in MiXCR, and kept productive beta chains. Each entry is one CDR3 protein sequence, shown with its most common DNA and genes. The sample table shows some 520,000 distinct CDR3 sequences, and 32% are seen once. The top ten hold 2% to 3% of the sample. The TCR comes from a human donor who donated a stem cell graft to a child with aplastic anemia. The sample consisted of PBMCs from the stem cell graft donor, taken from the stem cell graft. The chain uses TRBV7-2 and TRBJ1-4; possibly the D gene is TRBD1, per 5 matching bases. The CDR3: CASSRGTSQRKLFF. The DNA reads as follows: TGTGCCAGCAGTCGGGGGACTTCACAGCGAAAACTGTTTTTT.